Sequencing of this T cell receptor (beta chain) was carried out in a study of blood T cell repertoires in COVID-19. Whole-study context: From T cells, B-cell-depleted T cells, or PBMCs came the material, which was cDNA or gDNA.

In the original workflow: Quantification of nucleated cells was approximated via reference gene primer amplification. Only in-frame clones appear in the TCRdb table, and some are missing; sequencing was by immunoSEQ multiplex PCR. That table furnishes V, J and clone size, whereas the DNA furnished D and trimming. The sample records around 52,000 clones, around 90% being singletons. Those enrolled in Seattle joined during active infection and were followed longitudinally afterward. The sequenced material came from peripheral blood. This TCR was recovered from an elderly woman with COVID-19, enrolled during active disease.

The CDR3 sequence: CASSIRTVTGVTTEAFF. For the CDR3, the DNA is TGTGCCAGTAGTATCAGGACGGTAACAGGGGTTACCACTGAAGCTTTCTTT. This chain connects TRBV19 to TRBJ1-1, with 7 bases that match TRBD1. V trimming: 3 bases; J trimming: 4 bases; junction bases outside the gene matches: 14. Germline V gives CDR1 LNHDA, CDR2 SQIVND (reference sequence). CDR3 length equals 17 residues.